This TCR beta chain was sequenced for a study of blood T cell repertoires in COVID-19. Whole-study context: Both acute and convalescent COVID-19 samples were obtained from the United States, Italy and Spain.

The count of this clone is one. The authors' processing: It was from reference gene primer amplification that nucleated cell counts were estimated. Using immunoSEQ multiplex PCR, the repertoire was profiled, and TCRdb retains in-frame clones only, with some absent. V, J and clone size derive from that table, while D and trimming were established from the DNA sequence. The table includes more than 300,000 clones, approximately 84% detected once. Participants were aged roughly 18 to 90 years, lived in 24 US areas, and enrolled virtually. Each recovered donor of Cohort 3 presented with two negative PCRs, clearance, or symptom resolution. The length of the CDR3 is 17 residues. Germline assignment: CDR1 MDHEN and CDR2 SYDVKM. V lost 6 bases, J lost 4 bases, and 24 bases lay in between.

The sample was PBMCs or T cells enriched from blood (not recorded which). The sequence was obtained from a woman under 30 who had recovered from COVID-19. The rearrangement links TRBV28 to TRBJ1-2; possibly TRBD1 for D (5 bases). In nucleotides, the CDR3 is TGTGCCAGCAGGACCAACCTAGGGAGGGGCATGGTCTATGGCTACACCTTC. Amino acids: CASRTNLGRGMVYGYTF.